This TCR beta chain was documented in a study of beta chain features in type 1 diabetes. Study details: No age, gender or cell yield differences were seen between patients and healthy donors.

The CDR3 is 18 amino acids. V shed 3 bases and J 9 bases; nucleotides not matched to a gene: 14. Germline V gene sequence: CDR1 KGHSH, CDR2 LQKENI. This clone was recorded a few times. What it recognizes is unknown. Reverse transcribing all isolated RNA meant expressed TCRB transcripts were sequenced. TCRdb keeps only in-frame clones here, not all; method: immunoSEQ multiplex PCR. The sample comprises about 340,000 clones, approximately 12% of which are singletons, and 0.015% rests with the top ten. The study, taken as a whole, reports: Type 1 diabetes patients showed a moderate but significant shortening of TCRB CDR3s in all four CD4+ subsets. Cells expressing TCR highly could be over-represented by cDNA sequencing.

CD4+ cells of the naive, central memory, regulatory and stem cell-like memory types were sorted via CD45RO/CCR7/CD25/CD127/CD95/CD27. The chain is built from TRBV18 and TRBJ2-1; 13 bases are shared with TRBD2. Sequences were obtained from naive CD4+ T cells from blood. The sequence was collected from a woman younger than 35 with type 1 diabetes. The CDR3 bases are TGTGCCAGCTCACCCGTGACTAGCGGGAGGCGAAGGTCGGGTGAGCAGTTCTTC. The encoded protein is CASSPVTSGRRRSGEQFF.